These T cell receptor beta chains were read from a single sample in a study of T-cell reconstitution after alpha-beta-depleted transplantation in children. Via MiXCR, TCRdb re-called the PCR reads, giving one row per CDR3 protein. Among 170,000 or so distinct CDR3 sequences listed, approximately 6.6% were seen once. Specimen: PBMCs from the stem cell graft donor, collected from the stem cell graft. The origin of the receptors is a human donor who donated a stem cell graft to a child with Wiskott-Aldrich syndrome. Both conserved end residues are part of each CDR3. D genes are given only for firm matches. Some rows have no size entry. The others give once, few or many, or a class for an expanded clone.

J	D	V	size	DNA	CDR3
TRBJ1-2	.	TRBV2	.	TGTGCCAGCAGTGATAATAACAGGGTCGTCTATGGCTACACCTTC	CASSDNNRVVYGYTF
TRBJ2-2	.	TRBV6-2/TRBV6-3	.	TGTGCCAGCATGAGGGTCTACACCGGGGAGCTGTTTTTT	CASMRVYTGELFF
TRBJ1-4	.	TRBV2	many	TGTGCCAGCTCGGCCCAGGATGCAACTAATGAAAAACTGTTTTTT	CASSAQDATNEKLFF
TRBJ2-1	TRBD2	TRBV29-1	many	TGCAGCCCCTGGACCTTAGCGGGAGGGACCTACAATGAGCAGTTCTTC	CSPWTLAGGTYNEQFF
TRBJ1-1	.	TRBV5-1	many	TGCGCCAGCAGCCTACGAACGAACACTGAAGCTTTCTTT	CASSLRTNTEAFF
TRBJ2-5	TRBD1	TRBV28	.	TGTGCCAGCAGACGAACAGGGGTAGAGACCCAGTACTTC	CASRRTGVETQYF
TRBJ2-1	.	TRBV30	many	TGTGCCTGGAGTGTACCCCAGGCCTCCTACAATGAGCAGTTCTTC	CAWSVPQASYNEQFF
TRBJ2-1	.	TRBV4-2	many	TGTGCCAGCAGCCCGAGGGGCCGAACCTCGGGCTCCTACAATGAGCAGTTCTTC	CASSPRGRTSGSYNEQFF
TRBJ2-7	.	TRBV13	.	TGTGCCAGAAGCCAACGGTCCTACGAGCAGTACTTC	CARSQRSYEQYF
TRBJ1-1	.	TRBV6-1	many	TGTGCCAGCAGTGTGAATAGCCCGAACACTGAAGCTTTCTTT	CASSVNSPNTEAFF
TRBJ2-1	TRBD2	TRBV25-1	.	TGTGCCAGCAGTGGACTGACTAGCGGGGACTACAATGAGCAGTTCTTC	CASSGLTSGDYNEQFF
TRBJ2-2	.	TRBV6-1	few	TGTGCCAGCAACCGGGGCCCCTCGAACACCGGGGAGCTGTTTTTT	CASNRGPSNTGELFF
TRBJ2-1	TRBD1	TRBV7-7	many	TGTGCCAGCAGCGCCTCGACAGGGGTTGGGCACAATGAGCAGTTCTTC	CASSASTGVGHNEQFF
TRBJ2-1	.	TRBV29-1	many	TGCAGCGTCGCATACGGTGTAAATGAGCAGTTCTTC	CSVAYGVNEQFF
TRBJ2-7	TRBD2	TRBV11-1	many	TGTGCCAGCAGCTCCGGGACTAGCGGGAGGTTTCGGATCTACGAGCAGTACTTC	CASSSGTSGRFRIYEQYF
TRBJ2-1	.	TRBV20-1	many	TGCAGTACGTACAGCAAGAGCTCCTACAATGAGCAGTTCTTC	CSTYSKSSYNEQFF
TRBJ2-7	.	TRBV2	many	TGTGCCAGCAGGACCCCGGACGGGTACGAGCAGTACTTC	CASRTPDGYEQYF